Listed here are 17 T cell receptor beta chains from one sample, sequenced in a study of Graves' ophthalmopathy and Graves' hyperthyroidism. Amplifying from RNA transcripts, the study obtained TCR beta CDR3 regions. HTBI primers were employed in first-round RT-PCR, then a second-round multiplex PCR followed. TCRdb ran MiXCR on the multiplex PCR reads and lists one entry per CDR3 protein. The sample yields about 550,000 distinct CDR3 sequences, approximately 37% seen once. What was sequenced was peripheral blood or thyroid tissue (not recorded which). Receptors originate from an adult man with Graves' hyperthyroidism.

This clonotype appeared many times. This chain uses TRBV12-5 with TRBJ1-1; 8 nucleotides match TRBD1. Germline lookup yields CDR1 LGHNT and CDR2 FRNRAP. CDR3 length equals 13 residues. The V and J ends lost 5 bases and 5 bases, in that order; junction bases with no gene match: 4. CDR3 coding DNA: TGTGCTAGTGGTGGACAGGGTATAACTGAAGCTTTCTTT. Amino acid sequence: CASGGQGITEAFF.

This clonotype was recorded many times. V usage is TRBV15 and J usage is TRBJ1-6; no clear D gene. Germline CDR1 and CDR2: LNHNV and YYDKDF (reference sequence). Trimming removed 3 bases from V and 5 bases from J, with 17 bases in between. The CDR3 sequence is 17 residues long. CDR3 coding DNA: TGTGCCACCAGCAGCCCCTTTGCTCGGACGAATAATTCACCCCTCCACTTT. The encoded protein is CATSSPFARTNNSPLHF.

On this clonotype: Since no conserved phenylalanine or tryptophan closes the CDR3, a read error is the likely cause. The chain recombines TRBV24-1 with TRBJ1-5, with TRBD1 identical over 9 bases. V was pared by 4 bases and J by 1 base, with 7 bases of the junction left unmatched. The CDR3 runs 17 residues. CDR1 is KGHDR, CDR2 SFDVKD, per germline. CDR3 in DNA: TGTGCCACCAGTGAGGGCCGGGACAGGGAGAGCAATCAGCCCCAGCATCTT. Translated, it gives CATSEGRDRESNQPQHL.

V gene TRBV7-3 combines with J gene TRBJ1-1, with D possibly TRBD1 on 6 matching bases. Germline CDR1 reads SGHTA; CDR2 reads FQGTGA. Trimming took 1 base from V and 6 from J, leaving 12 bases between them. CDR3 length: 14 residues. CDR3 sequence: CASSLSGGASEAFF. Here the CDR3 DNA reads TGTGCCAGCAGCTTAAGCGGGGGGGCCTCTGAAGCTTTCTTT.

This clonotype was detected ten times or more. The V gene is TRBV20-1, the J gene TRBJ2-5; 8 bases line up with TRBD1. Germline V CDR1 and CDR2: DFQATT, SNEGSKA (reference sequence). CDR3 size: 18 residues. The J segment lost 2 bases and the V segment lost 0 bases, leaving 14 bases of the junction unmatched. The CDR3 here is CSARDVTGAFGSQETQYF. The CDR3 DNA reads TGCAGTGCTAGAGACGTGACAGGGGCCTTTGGCTCTCAAGAGACCCAGTACTTC.

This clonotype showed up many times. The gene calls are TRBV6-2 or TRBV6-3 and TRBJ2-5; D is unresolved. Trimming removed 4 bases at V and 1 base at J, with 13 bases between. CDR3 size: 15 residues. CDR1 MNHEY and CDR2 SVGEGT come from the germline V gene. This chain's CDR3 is CASSSLPWGQETQYF. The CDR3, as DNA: TGTGCCAGCAGTTCCCTCCCATGGGGCCAAGAGACCCAGTACTTC.

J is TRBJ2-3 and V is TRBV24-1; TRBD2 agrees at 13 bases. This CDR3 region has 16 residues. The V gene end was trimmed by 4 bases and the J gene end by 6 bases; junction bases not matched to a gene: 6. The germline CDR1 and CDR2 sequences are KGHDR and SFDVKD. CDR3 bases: TGTGCCACCAGTGACCCTACTAGCGGGGGGGGTGATACGCAGTATTTT. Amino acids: CATSDPTSGGGDTQYF.

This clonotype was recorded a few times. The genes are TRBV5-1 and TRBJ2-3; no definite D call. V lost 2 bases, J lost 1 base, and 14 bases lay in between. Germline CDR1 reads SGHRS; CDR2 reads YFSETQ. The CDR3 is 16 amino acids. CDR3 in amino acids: CASSLSGWGRTDTQYF. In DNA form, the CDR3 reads TGCGCCAGCAGCTTATCCGGGTGGGGTCGCACAGATACGCAGTATTTT.

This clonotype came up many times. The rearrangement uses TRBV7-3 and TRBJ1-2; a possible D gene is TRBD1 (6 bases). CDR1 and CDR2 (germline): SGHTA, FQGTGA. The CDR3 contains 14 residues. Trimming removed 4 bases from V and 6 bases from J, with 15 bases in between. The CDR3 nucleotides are TGTGCCAGCAGCTCCGACAGGCTAGGGGATGGCTACACCTTC. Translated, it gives CASSSDRLGDGYTF.

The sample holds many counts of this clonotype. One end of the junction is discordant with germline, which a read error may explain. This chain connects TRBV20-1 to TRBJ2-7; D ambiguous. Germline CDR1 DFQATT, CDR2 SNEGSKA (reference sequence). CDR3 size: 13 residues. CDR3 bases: TGCAGTGCTAGAGATGGGGTCTCCCACGAGCAGTACTTC. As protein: CSARDGVSHEQYF.

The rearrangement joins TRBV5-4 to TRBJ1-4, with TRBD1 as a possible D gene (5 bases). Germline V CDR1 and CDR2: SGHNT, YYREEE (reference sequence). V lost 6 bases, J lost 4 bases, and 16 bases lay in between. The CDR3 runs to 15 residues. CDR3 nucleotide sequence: TGTGCCAGCATCCATAAGGGGAAGTTTAATGAAAAACTGTTTTTT. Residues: CASIHKGKFNEKLFF.

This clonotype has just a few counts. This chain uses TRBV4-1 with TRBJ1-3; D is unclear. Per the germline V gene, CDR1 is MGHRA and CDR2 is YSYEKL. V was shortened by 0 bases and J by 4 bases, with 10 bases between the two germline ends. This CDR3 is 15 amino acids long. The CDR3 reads CASSQDGGRGNTIYF. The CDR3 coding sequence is TGCGCCAGCAGCCAAGATGGTGGCAGGGGAAACACCATATATTTT.

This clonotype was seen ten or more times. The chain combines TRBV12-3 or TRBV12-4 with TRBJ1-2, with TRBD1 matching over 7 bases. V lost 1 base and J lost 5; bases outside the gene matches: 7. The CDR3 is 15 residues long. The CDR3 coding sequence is TGTGCCAGCAGTTTAGGTCCCGGGACAGTTTATGGCTACACCTTC. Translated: CASSLGPGTVYGYTF.

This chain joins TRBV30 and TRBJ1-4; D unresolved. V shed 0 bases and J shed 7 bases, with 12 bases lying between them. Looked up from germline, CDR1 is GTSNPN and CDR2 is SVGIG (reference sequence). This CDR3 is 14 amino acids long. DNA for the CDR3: TGTGCCTGGAGTGTTGGTCAGACTGGTGAAAAACTGTTTTTT. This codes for CAWSVGQTGEKLFF.

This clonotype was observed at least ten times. In DNA, the CDR3 is TGCAGTGCTGGGGAGTTGGCCTACGAGCAGTACTTC. Residues: CSAGELAYEQYF. The chain recombines TRBV20-1 with TRBJ2-7, with D possibly matching TRBD2 (5 bases). Germline assignment: CDR1 DFQATT and CDR2 SNEGSKA (reference sequence). Between the trimmed V and J ends, which lost 5 bases and 2 bases, there was a span of 10 bases. The CDR3 loop spans 12 amino acids.

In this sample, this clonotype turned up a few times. The CDR3 DNA reads as TGTGCCAGCAGCATTACCGGGACAGCGAACACCGGGGAGCTGTTTTTT. As protein: CASSITGTANTGELFF. The rearrangement links TRBV7-9 to TRBJ2-2, with 7 positions matching TRBD1. Germline V CDR1 and CDR2: SEHNR, FQNEAQ (reference sequence). This CDR3 has 16 amino acids. Losses at the gene ends were 5 bases for V and 0 bases for J; bases not matched to a gene: 6. The entire variable domain, with the rest obtained from reference TRBV7-9 and TRBJ2-2, is as follows: DTGVSQNPRHKITKRGQNVTFRCDPISEHNRLYWYRQTLGQGPEFLTYFQNEAQLEKSRLLSDRFSAERPKGSFSTLEIQRTEQGDSAMYLCASSITGTANTGELFFGEGSRLTVL.

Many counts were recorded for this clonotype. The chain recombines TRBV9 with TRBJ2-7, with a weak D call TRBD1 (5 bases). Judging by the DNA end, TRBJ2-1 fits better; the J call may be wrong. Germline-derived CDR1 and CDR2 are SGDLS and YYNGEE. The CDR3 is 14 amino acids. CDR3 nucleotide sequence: TGTGCCAGCAGTGAAGGAGTGGGGCTAAATGAGCAGTTCTTC. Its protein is CASSEGVGLNEQFF.